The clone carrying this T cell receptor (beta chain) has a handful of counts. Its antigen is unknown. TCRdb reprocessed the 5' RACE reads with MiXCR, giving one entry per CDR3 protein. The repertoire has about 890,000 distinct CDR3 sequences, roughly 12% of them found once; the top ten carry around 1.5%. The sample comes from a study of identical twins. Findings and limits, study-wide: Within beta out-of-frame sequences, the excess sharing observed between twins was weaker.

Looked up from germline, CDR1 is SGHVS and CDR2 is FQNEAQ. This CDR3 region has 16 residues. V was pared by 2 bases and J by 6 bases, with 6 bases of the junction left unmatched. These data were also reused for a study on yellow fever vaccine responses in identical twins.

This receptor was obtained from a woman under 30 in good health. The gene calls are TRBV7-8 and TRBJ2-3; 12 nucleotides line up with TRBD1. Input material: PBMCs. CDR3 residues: CASSLRGQGAGDTQYF. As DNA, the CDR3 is TGTGCCAGCAGCTTACGGGGACAGGGGGCGGGTGATACGCAGTATTTT.